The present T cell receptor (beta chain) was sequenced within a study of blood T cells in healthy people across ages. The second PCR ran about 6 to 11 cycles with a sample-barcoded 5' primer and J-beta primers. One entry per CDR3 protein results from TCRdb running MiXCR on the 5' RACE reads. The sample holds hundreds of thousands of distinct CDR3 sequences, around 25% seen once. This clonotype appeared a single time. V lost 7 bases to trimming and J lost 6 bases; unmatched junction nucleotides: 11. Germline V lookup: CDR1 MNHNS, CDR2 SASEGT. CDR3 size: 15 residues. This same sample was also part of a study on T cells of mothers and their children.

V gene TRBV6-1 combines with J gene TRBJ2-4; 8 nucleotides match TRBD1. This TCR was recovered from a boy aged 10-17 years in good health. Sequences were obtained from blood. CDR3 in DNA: TGTGCCAGCACTCGGAGTGGACAGGGCTTAAACATTCAGTACTTC. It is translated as CASTRSGQGLNIQYF.